This T cell receptor (beta chain) was recorded in a study of CD8 T cell repertoires and HIV-1 epitope variants. Overall study: T cells were stimulated with Twenty-five Gag and Nef peptides separately. Control wells had CMV/EBV/flu peptides, negative Ebola AY9, or no peptide. Epitopes were three Gag families plus Nef HW9 and YT9. The baseline condition was 1M T cells left uncultured.

In its sample, this clone was seen once. The antigen is unknown. Trimming removed 3 bases at V and 2 bases at J, with 11 bases between. Germline CDR1 reads LNHNV; CDR2 reads YYDKDF (reference sequence). The CDR3 has 16 amino acids. Sequencing was performed with immunoSEQ multiplex PCR; in TCRdb, only in-frame clones are kept and a portion is missing. Here the sample spans about 5,300 clones, approximately 61% being singletons. The clonotype originates from a male donor with HIV. The V call is TRBV15, the J call TRBJ2-6; possibly TRBD1 or TRBD2 for D (6 bases each). Sequences were obtained from cultured CD8+ T cells derived from PBMCs. The CDR3 region has the DNA TGTGCCACCAGCAGGGAGGGGGGCCCTGGGGCCAACGTCCTGACTTTC. Amino acid sequence: CATSREGGPGANVLTF. The full variable domain, completed using reference TRBV15 and TRBJ2-6, is DAMVIQNPRYQVTQFGKPVTLSCSQTLNHNVMYWYQQKSSQAPKLLFHYYDKDFNNEADTPDNFQSRRPNTSFCFLDIRSPGLGDTAMYLCATSREGGPGANVLTFGAGSRLTVL.